Described below is a single TCR beta chain sequence and its context. It has no known antigen specificity. The junction departs from germline at one end; a sequencing error may be responsible. From the cysteine up to the phenylalanine, the CDR3 has a length of 13 residues. Only CDR3 DNA is held: 39 bases, read in frame from base 1. CDR1 and CDR2 were assigned from the germline V gene as SGHAT and FQNNGV. Total RNA and DNA were co-extracted from about 19-30 mg of bulk tissue with the AllPrep DNA/RNA mini kit, without cell sorting. Between late 2015 and March 2016, about five patients in China with histopathologically diagnosed primary liver carcinoma had surgical resection. At the time of sampling, the patients were treatment-naive and had chronic HBV infection. Each tumor was sampled at five spatially separated regions: the superior, inferior, left-lateral and right-lateral poles and the tumor centre. More than 75% viable tumor cells were found by histology in every tumor sample. Fresh tumor and adjacent tissue pieces were bisected, with one half stored in RNAlater at -80 degrees C and the other half sent for histology.

The data stem from a study of tumor-infiltrating lymphocytes in primary liver carcinoma (TCRdb year 2017). Broadly, across the study: Of the five patients (three men and two women, aged 30 to 69 years), four had hepatocellular carcinoma and one had combined HCC and intrahepatic cholangiocarcinoma. Technical replicate repertoires showed high reproducibility, with mean shared-clone rates around 0.9 and correlation coefficients above 0.95. The tumors of the five patients were staged as T1-T3 N0M0, with maximum diameters ranging from 4.2 to 10 cm. Each sample produced about 3.5 to 7.13 million productive TCRbeta reads, and read depth showed no significant difference between tissue types. The study combined TCRbeta repertoire sequencing, expression microarrays and whole-exome sequencing across five regions of each liver tumor, with adjacent normal tissue and blood. To link TCRbeta repertoire diversity to the local molecular phenotype, the approximately 23 tumor region samples were profiled with Agilent mRNA microarrays. TCRbeta repertoire sequencing covered about 35 specimens from 5 patients: roughly 25 tumor regions, 5 adjacent noncancerous liver tissues and 5 peripheral blood samples.

What the study reported, not specific to this receptor: Repertoire overlap was higher between tumor regions (mean roughly 35%) than tumor-adjacent (17%) or tumor-blood (approximately 14%) pairs, consistent with antigen-driven expansion. A significantly larger repertoire fraction was made up by the top 250 clones in tumors than in blood (p = 0.039). Only 4 or 5 patients were included in the study, and the authors note that the findings should be validated in a larger study. Because only the TCR beta chain was sequenced and unpaired alpha chains were not captured, true repertoire diversity is likely underestimated. Only about 7-24% of top clones were present in all five regions of a tumor, suggesting spatial heterogeneity of tumor-infiltrating T cells. Since the samples were bulk and unsorted, there was no way to compare CD4+ and CD8+ T cell repertoires.

Using a constant-region primer and ProtoScript II reverse transcriptase, TCRbeta-specific cDNA was reverse-transcribed from about 540 ng total RNA. Construction of the TCRbeta libraries relied on three nested rounds of multiplex PCR, following a slightly modified ARM-PCR procedure. Each of the first two PCR rounds ran for roughly 11 cycles and used multiplex TRBV1-TRBV30 forward primers together with a Cbeta reverse primer. Sample barcodes and Illumina adapters were added in a final 25-cycle PCR with Deep VentR polymerase. Before sequencing, amplicons between 200 and 500 bp were purified from gel using a QIAquick gel extraction kit. TCRbeta amplicons were sequenced on an Illumina HiSeq 2500 with 250-bp paired-end reads. In the paper's pipeline: Trimmomatic v0.33 was used to quality-trim the reads, and FLASH v1.2.11 was used to merge paired reads so that full CDR3 sequences could be recovered. V, D and J germline segments were assigned to the rearranged TCRbeta sequences by MiGEC v1.2.1b. Clonotype statistics and Shannon-Wiener diversity indices were calculated with VDJtools v1.0.0. Except for diversity analysis, only the 250 most abundant clonotypes of each sample were used in subsequent analyses to reduce sampling bias. Clones were called with MiXCR by TCRdb after fastp trimmed the public reads at Q25, and only in-frame beta chains were retained. Merged by CDR3 protein, the rows form single entries marked with the most common genes and DNA. The V and J calls and clone size come from TCRdb's table, not from the authors' own analysis. The sample table records 20,000 or so distinct CDR3 sequences; approximately 70% of these occur just once. The ten largest account for more than 35% of the sample.

The chain uses TRBV11-2 and TRBJ2-5; no D gene is confidently identified. This clonotype was obtained from a man aged 35 to 55 with primary liver carcinoma and hepatitis B virus infection. Sequenced input: liver tumor tissue from sampling region 1. Taken with the paper, the label for cell subset or site translates to: tumor region T1, superior pole. The CDR3 in this case is CTSSLVLEEIQYF. At the DNA level, the sequence is TGTACCAGCAGCTTAGTTCTGGAAGAGATTCAGTACTTC. The entire variable domain, with the stretches around the CDR3 drawn from the reference TRBV11-2 and TRBJ2-5 proteins, is EAGVAQSPRYKIIEKRQSVAFWCNPISGHATLYWYQQILGQGPKLLIQFQNNGVVDDSQLPKDRFSAERLKGVDSTLKIQPAKLEDSAVYLCTSSLVLEEIQYFGPGTRLLVL.